Each of the 22 T cell receptor beta chains below was sequenced from the same sample in a study of long-term antiretroviral therapy in people with HIV. Version v3.0 of the immunoSEQ assay was performed at survey level. Generated by immunoSEQ multiplex PCR, the TCRdb table keeps only in-frame clones and is missing some. The table includes about 4,800 clones, around 89% detected once. The starting material was unsorted PBMCs, obtained 1.3 years after starting antiretroviral therapy. Receptor source: a woman in her fifties or sixties with HIV.

This clone occurred once. The chain links TRBV9 to TRBJ1-2; D may be TRBD1 (6 bases). The CDR3 covers 15 residues. Germline V gene sequence: CDR1 SGDLS, CDR2 YYNGEE. Trimming stripped 0 bases from V and 1 base from J, with 10 bases between. In nucleotides, the CDR3 is TGTGCCAGCAGCGTAGACACAGGGCATAACTATGGCTACACCTTC. Translation: CASSVDTGHNYGYTF. The full variable domain, in which reference TRBV9 and TRBJ1-2 provide the parts outside the CDR3, is DSGVTQTPKHLITATGQRVTLRCSPRSGDLSVYWYQQSLDQGLQFLIQYYNGEERAKGNILERFSAQQFPDLHSELNLSSLELGDSALYFCASSVDTGHNYGYTFGSGTRLTVV.

The V gene is TRBV18, the J gene TRBJ1-2; D not resolved. Looked up from germline, CDR1 is KGHSH and CDR2 is LQKENI. The length of the CDR3 is 14 residues. Trimming shortened V by 2 bases and J by 2 bases, and 9 bases separated the two germline ends. CDR3 DNA: TGTGCCAGCTCACCATACGCCAGGAACTATGGCTACACCTTC. Translating gives CASSPYARNYGYTF.

CDR3 coding DNA: TGTGCCAGCAGTTACCGTGTGTCAGATACGCAGTATTTT. Translation gives CASSYRVSDTQYF. The chain joins TRBV6-5 to TRBJ2-3; D gene uncertain. The germline V gene has CDR1 MNHEY and CDR2 SVGAGI. This CDR3 region has 13 residues. V was clipped by 2 bases and J by 4 bases, with 7 bases between them.

The rearrangement uses TRBV5-4 and TRBJ2-3; 9 bases fit TRBD2. Germline-derived CDR1 and CDR2 are SGHNT and YYREEE (reference sequence). CDR3 length equals 17 residues. V lost 1 base, J lost 5 bases, and 11 bases stayed unmatched. The CDR3, as DNA: TGTGCCAGCAGCTTGTATGTTAGCGGGGGAAACAAAGATACGCAGTATTTT. Protein product: CASSLYVSGGNKDTQYF.

This clone showed up just a few times. V and J are TRBV27 and TRBJ2-5; D gene uncertain. Germline V gene sequence: CDR1 MNHEY, CDR2 SMNVEV (reference sequence). Between the trimmed V and J ends, which lost 4 bases and 6 bases, there was a span of 9 bases. The CDR3 consists of 12 residues. CDR3 amino acids: CASSSVEKTQYF. CDR3 DNA sequence: TGTGCCAGCAGTTCTGTCGAGAAGACCCAGTACTTC.

V usage is TRBV7-3 and J usage is TRBJ2-1, with TRBD1 matching 8 bases. Germline V CDR1 and CDR2: SGHTA, FQGTGA. Unmatched junction bases numbered 2, after V lost 1 base and J lost 0 bases. CDR3 length: 16 amino acids. The CDR3 DNA reads as TGTGCCAGCAGCTTAAGGGACAGGAGCTCCTACAATGAGCAGTTCTTC. Encoded protein: CASSLRDRSSYNEQFF. Variable domain in full (rest from reference TRBV7-3 and TRBJ2-1): GAGVSQTPSNKVTEKGKYVELRCDPISGHTALYWYRQSLGQGPEFLIYFQGTGAADDSGLPNDRFFAVRPEGSVSTLKIQRTERGDSAVYLCASSLRDRSSYNEQFFGPGTRLTVL.

The genes are TRBV18 and TRBJ2-5; D may correspond to TRBD1 or TRBD2 (6 bases each). The DNA end is more similar to TRBJ2-7, so the J call may be wrong. This CDR3 has 15 residues. CDR1 and CDR2 from the germline V gene are KGHSH and LQKENI. CDR3 loop: CASSLTGAASYEQYF. CDR3 DNA sequence: TGTGCCAGCTCACTAACGGGGGCCGCTTCATACGAGCAGTACTTC.

The chain links TRBV5-5 to TRBJ1-6; D perhaps matches TRBD1 (6 bases). CDR3 length: 15 residues. With 5 bases removed from V and 9 bases from J, the gap between germline ends came to 18 bases. Germline CDR1 is SGHKS and CDR2 is YYEKEE (reference sequence). CDR3 DNA: TGTGCCAGCAGACCTTGGGAGGGGGAAACTTCACCCCTCCACTTT. Residues: CASRPWEGETSPLHF.

The chain links TRBV5-1 to TRBJ2-1; TRBD1 matches 7 bases. Per germline, CDR1 SGHRS and CDR2 YFSETQ. The CDR3 spans 13 residues. After removal of 3 bases from V and 3 bases from J, the junction contained 0 bases not matched to a gene. CDR3 sequence reads: CASSWDSYNEQFF. CDR3 nucleotide sequence: TGCGCCAGCAGCTGGGACAGCTACAATGAGCAGTTCTTC.

V gene TRBV4-1 combines with J gene TRBJ1-2, with 8 bases lining up with TRBD1. V lost 1 base, J lost 4 bases, and 8 bases stayed unmatched. Germline V gene data show CDR1 as MGHRA and CDR2 as YSYEKL. The CDR3 is 16 amino acids. The CDR3 DNA reads TGCGCCAGCAGCCAAGGGCAGGGGGCGCTTAGCTATGGCTACACCTTC. Protein: CASSQGQGALSYGYTF.

The gene calls are TRBV7-9 and TRBJ1-1, with D possibly being TRBD1 (6 bases). Germline V CDR1 and CDR2: SEHNR, FQNEAQ (reference sequence). This CDR3 region has 14 residues. The germline V and J ends were trimmed by 8 bases and 5 bases, with 18 bases remaining between them. CDR3 residues: CASGKQGPETEAFF. CDR3 in DNA: TGTGCCAGCGGAAAACAGGGCCCCGAGACTGAAGCTTTCTTT.

CDR3 sequence reads: CASRPNRGGPGANVLTF. The CDR3 DNA reads as TGTGCCAGCAGACCAAACAGGGGAGGGCCTGGGGCCAACGTCCTGACTTTC. This rearrangement joins TRBV4-2 to TRBJ2-6, with D tentatively TRBD1 or TRBD2 (7 bases each). Trimming took off 6 bases at V and 2 bases at J, with 17 bases between the two ends. This CDR3 spans 17 amino acids. Germline V gives CDR1 LGHNA, CDR2 YNFKEQ.

The rearrangement uses TRBV19 and TRBJ2-2; no definite D call. The CDR3 has 12 residues. Trimming left V 3 bases short and J 6 bases short, with 5 bases between. Per germline, CDR1 LNHDA and CDR2 SQIVND (reference sequence). In nucleotides, the CDR3 is TGTGCCAGTAGTATGAGATCCGGGGAGCTGTTTTTT. This sequence encodes CASSMRSGELFF. Combining the CDR3 with reference TRBV19 and TRBJ2-2 gives the whole variable domain DGGITQSPKYLFRKEGQNVTLSCEQNLNHDAMYWYRQDPGQGLRLIYYSQIVNDFQKGDIAEGYSVSREKKESFPLTVTSAQKNPTAFYLCASSMRSGELFFGEGSRLTVL.

V is TRBV7-3 and J is TRBJ1-1; no reliable D call. This CDR3 has 16 amino acids. Trimming shortened V by 5 bases and J by 1 base, and 17 bases separated the two germline ends. Germline CDR1 and CDR2: SGHTA and FQGTGA. This CDR3 is CASSPAFGGSNTEAFF. The CDR3 nucleotides are TGTGCCAGCAGCCCTGCTTTTGGAGGGTCGAACACTGAAGCTTTCTTT.

This clone was detected only a few times. The chain links TRBV7-9 to TRBJ1-4; 7 positions agree with TRBD1. This CDR3 comprises 15 residues. V dropped 2 bases and J dropped 7; count of bases not matched to a gene: 7. Germline CDR1 and CDR2: SEHNR and FQNEAQ (reference sequence). CDR3 sequence reads: CASSLIATGAEKLFF. CDR3 DNA: TGTGCCAGCAGCTTAATCGCTACAGGGGCTGAAAAACTGTTTTTT.

This clone has just one count. The J gene is TRBJ2-7, the V gene TRBV10-3, with D possibly being TRBD1 (5 bases). The CDR3 is made up of 11 amino acids. V lost 7 bases and J lost 4, with 8 bases in between. Germline values: CDR1 ENHRY, CDR2 SYGVKD. CDR3 bases: TGTGCCATCAAGGGGCCTTACGAGCAGTACTTC. Residues: CAIKGPYEQYF.

This clone was observed once. The J gene is TRBJ1-1, the V gene TRBV19; D gene uncertain. The CDR3 loop spans 16 amino acids. Germline assignment: CDR1 LNHDA and CDR2 SQIVND (reference sequence). Trimming took 5 bases from V and 4 from J, leaving 20 bases between them. CDR3 sequence: CASSLQTAAVGTEAFF. CDR3 nucleotides: TGTGCCAGTAGTCTCCAGACGGCCGCGGTAGGCACTGAAGCTTTCTTT.

This clone is labeled large. CDR3 in amino acids: CASSEGFYNSPLHF. The CDR3 DNA reads as TGTGCCAGCAGTGAGGGGTTTTACAATTCACCCCTCCACTTT. This sequence joins TRBV2 and TRBJ1-6; D is undetermined. The V gene's germline CDR1 is SNHLY and CDR2 FYNNEI. The germline V and J ends were trimmed by 3 bases and 7 bases, with 10 bases remaining between them. The CDR3 is made up of 14 amino acids.

This chain's CDR3 is CASSLVGGNQPQHF. CDR3 nucleotides: TGCGCCAGCAGCTTGGTTGGGGGCAATCAGCCCCAGCATTTT. The V call is TRBV5-1, the J call TRBJ1-5; no clear D gene. Germline loops: CDR1 SGHRS, CDR2 YFSETQ. The CDR3 consists of 14 residues. The V end was cut by 0 bases, the J end by 2 bases, with 6 bases between.

This sequence joins TRBV7-9 and TRBJ2-7; 8 positions agree with TRBD2. The ends lost 5 bases at V and 4 bases at J; junction bases unmatched: 7. Germline loops: CDR1 SEHNR, CDR2 FQNEAQ (reference sequence). The CDR3 spans 14 residues. The CDR3 loop is CASSPQAGEYEQYF. CDR3 DNA: TGTGCCAGCAGCCCCCAAGCGGGGGAGTACGAGCAGTACTTC.

This rearrangement joins TRBV2 to TRBJ2-3; 16 bases map to TRBD2. Trimming at V came to 6 bases and at J to 5 bases, leaving 5 bases not matched to a gene. The CDR3 loop spans 16 amino acids. Per germline, CDR1 SNHLY and CDR2 FYNNEI. CDR3 residues: CASRLGTSGGGDTQYF. CDR3 nucleotides: TGTGCCAGCAGACTGGGGACTAGCGGGGGGGGAGATACGCAGTATTTT.

CDR3 in DNA: TGTGCCAGCAGCCAAGATTTCAGGGAGGGGTTCCTCGGGGCCAACGTCCTGACTTTC. Residues: CASSQDFREGFLGANVLTF. The chain links TRBV14 to TRBJ2-6, with 7 positions matching TRBD2. J was trimmed by 4 bases and V by 0 bases; bases with no gene match: 12. This CDR3 is built from 19 residues. The germline V gene encodes CDR1 SGHDN and CDR2 FVKESK.